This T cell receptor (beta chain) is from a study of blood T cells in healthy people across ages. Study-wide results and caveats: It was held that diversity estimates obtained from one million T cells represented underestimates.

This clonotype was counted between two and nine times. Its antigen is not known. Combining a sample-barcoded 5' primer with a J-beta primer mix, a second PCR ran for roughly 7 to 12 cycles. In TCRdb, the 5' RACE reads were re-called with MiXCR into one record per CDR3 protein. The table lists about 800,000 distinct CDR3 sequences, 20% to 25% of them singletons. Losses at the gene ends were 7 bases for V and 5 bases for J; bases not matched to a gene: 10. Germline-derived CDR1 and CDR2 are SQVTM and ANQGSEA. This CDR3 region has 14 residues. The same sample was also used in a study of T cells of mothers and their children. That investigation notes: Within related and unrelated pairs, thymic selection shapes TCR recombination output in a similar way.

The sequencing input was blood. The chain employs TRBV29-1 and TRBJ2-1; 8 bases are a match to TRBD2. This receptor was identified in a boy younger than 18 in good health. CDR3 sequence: CSAGTRLTHNEQFF. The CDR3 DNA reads TGCAGCGCCGGGACTAGATTGACGCACAATGAGCAGTTCTTC.